The entry below gives a single T cell receptor (beta chain) sequence along with its context. It was with 60 Vbeta and 13 Jbeta primers that the PCR ran. Generated by immunoSEQ multiplex PCR, the TCRdb table keeps only in-frame clones and is missing some. The data contain over 200,000 clones, about 83% of them seen just once; the ten biggest clones take up roughly 1.3%. This specimen comes from a study of cytomegalovirus exposure and HLA in healthy donors. Sequencing used PBMCs. This clonotype was sampled from a human donor in good health.

CDR3 bases: TGTGCCAGCAGCCCAGACTCTTGGCGGGACGAGCAGTACTTC. Protein sequence: CASSPDSWRDEQYF. The rearrangement uses TRBV7-8 and TRBJ2-7; TRBD2 might be the D (5 bases). Germline assignment: CDR1 SGHVS and CDR2 FQNEAQ. Trimming removed 5 bases at V and 5 bases at J, with 16 bases between. This CDR3 has 14 residues.